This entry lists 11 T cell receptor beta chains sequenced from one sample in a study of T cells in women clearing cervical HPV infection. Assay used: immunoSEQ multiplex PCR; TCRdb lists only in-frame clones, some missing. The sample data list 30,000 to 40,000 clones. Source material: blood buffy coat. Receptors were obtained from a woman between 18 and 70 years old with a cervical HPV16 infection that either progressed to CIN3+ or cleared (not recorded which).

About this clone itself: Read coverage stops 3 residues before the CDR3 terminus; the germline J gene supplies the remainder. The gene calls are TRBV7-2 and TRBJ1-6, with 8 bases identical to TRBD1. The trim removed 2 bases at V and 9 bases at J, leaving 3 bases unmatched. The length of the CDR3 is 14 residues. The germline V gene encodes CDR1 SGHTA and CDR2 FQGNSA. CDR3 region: CASSLTQGVSPLHF. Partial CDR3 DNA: TGTGCCAGCAGCTTAACACAGGGGGTTTCACCC.

The chain's CDR3 is CASSPGQGNTIYF. The sequenced part of the CDR3 DNA is TGTGCCAGCAGCCCGGGACAGGGAAACACC. The genes are TRBV7-2 and TRBJ1-3; 7 nucleotides match TRBD1. The CDR3 end falls 3 residues outside the read, so it is completed with the germline J gene. The CDR3 consists of 13 residues. Germline loops: CDR1 SGHTA, CDR2 FQGNSA. V shed 5 bases, J shed 4 bases, and the junction held 2 bases outside the gene matches.

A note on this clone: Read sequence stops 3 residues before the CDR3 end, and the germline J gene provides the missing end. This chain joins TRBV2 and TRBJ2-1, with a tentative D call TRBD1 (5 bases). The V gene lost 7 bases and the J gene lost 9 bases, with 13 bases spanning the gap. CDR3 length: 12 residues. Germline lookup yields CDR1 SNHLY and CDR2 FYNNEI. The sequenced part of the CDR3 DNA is TGTGCCAGCAAGTTAGGGGATAGTGAG. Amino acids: CASKLGDSE. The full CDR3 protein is CASKLGDSEQFF.

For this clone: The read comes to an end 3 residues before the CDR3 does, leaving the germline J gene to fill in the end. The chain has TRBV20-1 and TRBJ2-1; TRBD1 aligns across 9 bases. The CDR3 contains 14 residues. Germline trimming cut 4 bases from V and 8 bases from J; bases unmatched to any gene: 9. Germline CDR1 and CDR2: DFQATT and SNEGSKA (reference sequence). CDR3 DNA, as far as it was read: TGCAGTGCTATCGGGACAGGGTATGTTTATGAG. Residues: CSAIGTGYVYE. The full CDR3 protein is CSAIGTGYVYEQFF.

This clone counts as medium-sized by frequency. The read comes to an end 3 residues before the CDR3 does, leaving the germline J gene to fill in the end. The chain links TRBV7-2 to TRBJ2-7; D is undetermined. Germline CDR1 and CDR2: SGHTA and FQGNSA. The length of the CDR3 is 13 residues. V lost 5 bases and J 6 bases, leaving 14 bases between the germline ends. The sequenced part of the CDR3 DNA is TGTGCCAGCAGCCTTATCCCCACAGCCGAG. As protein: CASSLIPTAE. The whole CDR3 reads CASSLIPTAEQYF.

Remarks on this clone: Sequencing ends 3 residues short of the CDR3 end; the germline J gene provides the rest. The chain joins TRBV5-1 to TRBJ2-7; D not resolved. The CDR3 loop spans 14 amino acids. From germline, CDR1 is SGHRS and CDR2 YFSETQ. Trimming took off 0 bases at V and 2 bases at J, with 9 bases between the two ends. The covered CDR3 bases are TGCGCCAGCAGCTTGGGCCAGGCCCCCTACGAG. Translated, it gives CASSLGQAPYE. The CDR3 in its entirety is CASSLGQAPYEQYF.

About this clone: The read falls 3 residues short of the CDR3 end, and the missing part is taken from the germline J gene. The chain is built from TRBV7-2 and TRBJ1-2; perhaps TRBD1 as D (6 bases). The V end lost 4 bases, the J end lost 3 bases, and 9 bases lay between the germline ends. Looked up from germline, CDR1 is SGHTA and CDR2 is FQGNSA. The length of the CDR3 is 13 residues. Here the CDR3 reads CASSYSGDYGYTF. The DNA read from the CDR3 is TGTGCCAGCAGCTACTCAGGGGACTATGGC.

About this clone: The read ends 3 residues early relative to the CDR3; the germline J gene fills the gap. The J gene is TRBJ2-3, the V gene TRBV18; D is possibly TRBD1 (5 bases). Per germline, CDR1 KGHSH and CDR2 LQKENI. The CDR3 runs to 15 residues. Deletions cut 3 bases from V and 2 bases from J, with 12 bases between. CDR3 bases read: TGTGCCAGCTCACCGCAGGGTCCTCACACAGATACG. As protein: CASSPQGPHTDT. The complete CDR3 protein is CASSPQGPHTDTQYF.

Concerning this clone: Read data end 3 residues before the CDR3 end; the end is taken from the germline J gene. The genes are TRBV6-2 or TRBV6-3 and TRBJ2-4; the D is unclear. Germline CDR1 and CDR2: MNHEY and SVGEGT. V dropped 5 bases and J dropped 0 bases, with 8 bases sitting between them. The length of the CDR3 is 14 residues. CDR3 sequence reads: CASSIRVAKNIQYF. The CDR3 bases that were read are TGTGCCAGCAGTATAAGGGTAGCCAAAAACATT.

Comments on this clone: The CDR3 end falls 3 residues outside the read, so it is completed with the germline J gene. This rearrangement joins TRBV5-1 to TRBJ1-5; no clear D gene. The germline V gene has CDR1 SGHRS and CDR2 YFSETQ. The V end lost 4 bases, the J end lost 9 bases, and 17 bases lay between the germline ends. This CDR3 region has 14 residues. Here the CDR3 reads CASSEGSGGRPQHF. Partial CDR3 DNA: TGCGCCAGCAGCGAAGGGTCCGGAGGTCGGCCC. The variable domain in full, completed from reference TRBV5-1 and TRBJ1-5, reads KAGVTQTPRYLIKTRGQQVTLSCSPISGHRSVSWYQQTPGQGLQFLFEYFSETQRNKGNFPGRFSGRQFSNSRSEMNVSTLELGDSALYLCASSEGSGGRPQHFGDGTRLSIL.

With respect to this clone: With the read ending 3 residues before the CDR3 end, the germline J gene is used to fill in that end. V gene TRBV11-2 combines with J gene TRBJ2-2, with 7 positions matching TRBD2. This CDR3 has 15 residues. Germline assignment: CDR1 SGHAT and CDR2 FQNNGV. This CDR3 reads CASSNSLGGLARLFF. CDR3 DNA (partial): TGTGCCAGCAGCAACTCGCTGGGGGGGTTAGCTCGG.